This T cell receptor (beta chain) was identified in a study of blood T cells in healthy people across ages. Findings of the study overall: Among long-lived donors, naive CD4+ cells were more numerous and diversity higher than in aged donors.

A second PCR of 7 to 11 cycles used a sample-barcoded 5' primer and a J-beta primer mix. MiXCR, run by TCRdb on the 5' RACE reads, gives a single entry per CDR3 protein. The top ten clones hold around 12% of a sample with about a million distinct CDR3 sequences, 35% to 40% of them seen once. This CDR3 contains 12 residues. Germline lookup yields CDR1 MNHEY and CDR2 SMNVEV (reference sequence). V lost 5 bases, J lost 7 bases, and 11 bases lay in between. Of note for this clonotype: What it binds is not known.

Sequences were obtained from blood. This rearrangement joins TRBV27 to TRBJ1-2; no reliable D call. The clonotype originates from a man aged 18 to 29 in good health. Here the CDR3 reads CASSPGASGYTF. The CDR3, as DNA: TGTGCCAGCAGTCCCGGTGCTAGTGGCTACACCTTC.